One sample yielded the 2 T cell receptor beta chains listed below, sequenced in a study of early T cells in non-severe SARS-CoV-2 infection. Using its own MiXCR run on the 5' RACE reads, TCRdb lists one record per CDR3 protein. The sample lists more than 75,000 distinct CDR3 sequences, approximately 13% occurring once. The sample comprised whole blood. The receptors were sampled from an adult who was a healthcare worker with PCR-confirmed SARS-CoV-2 infection or an uninfected control (not recorded which).

V usage is TRBV12-3 or TRBV12-4 and J usage is TRBJ2-2; 7 nucleotides line up with TRBD1. The CDR3 is 18 amino acids. The V gene end was trimmed by 5 bases and the J gene end by 1 base; junction bases not matched to a gene: 13. CDR3: CASSPGTAPSKNTGELFF. CDR3 DNA sequence: TGTGCCAGCAGTCCCGGGACAGCTCCCTCGAAGAACACCGGGGAGCTGTTTTTT.

This clonotype was counted a few times. The chain recombines TRBV5-1 with TRBJ2-5; D is perhaps TRBD2 (6 bases). V lost 2 bases and J 3 bases, leaving 17 bases between the germline ends. This CDR3 region has 16 residues. CDR1 SGHRS and CDR2 YFSETQ come from the germline V gene. CDR3 amino acids: CASSFPKGVAEETQYF. The CDR3 DNA follows: TGCGCCAGCAGCTTCCCCAAAGGGGTAGCGGAAGAGACCCAGTACTTC.